One and the same sample provided the 17 T cell receptor beta chains below, sequenced in a study of blood T cell repertoires in COVID-19. Produced via immunoSEQ multiplex PCR; TCRdb's table is partial and in-frame only. The table records a few hundred thousand clones, around 86% of them present only once. Sequenced sample: PBMCs or T cells enriched from blood (not recorded which). The receptors come from a woman aged 18-35 years who had recovered from COVID-19.

CDR3: CASSRGGYLYEQYF. CDR3 nucleotide sequence: TGTGCCAGCAGCCGGGGAGGATACTTGTACGAGCAGTACTTC. The chain joins TRBV7-9 to TRBJ2-7, with D perhaps matching TRBD2 (6 bases). The germline V gene encodes CDR1 SEHNR and CDR2 FQNEAQ (reference sequence). This CDR3 has 14 residues. V was trimmed by 5 bases and J by 4 bases, leaving 15 bases between them.

The V and J genes are TRBV11-2 and TRBJ2-7; 8 bases are a match to TRBD1. The CDR3 is made up of 17 amino acids. V shed 2 bases, J shed 7 bases, and the junction held 16 bases outside the gene matches. Germline-derived CDR1 and CDR2 are SGHAT and FQNNGV. In nucleotides, the CDR3 is TGTGCCAGCAGCTTAAATTTGTACACAGGGGGATTTGGGGAGCAGTACTTC. Translation: CASSLNLYTGGFGEQYF.

The DNA for the CDR3 is TGTGCCAGCAGCGTAGATGCGGCTAACTATGGCTACACCTTC. Its protein is CASSVDAANYGYTF. The rearrangement joins TRBV9 to TRBJ1-2; D not resolved. Germline V gene lookup returns CDR1 SGDLS and CDR2 YYNGEE. The CDR3 sequence is 14 residues long. Trimming cost V 0 bases and J 0 bases, with 6 bases left between them.

CDR3 DNA: TGTGCCTCTTTTCCAGGGGCTGGTAGCTATGGCTACACCTTC. Translating gives CASFPGAGSYGYTF. The V call is TRBV30, the J call TRBJ1-2, with a weak D call TRBD1 (6 bases). The CDR3 length is 14 residues. Trimming removed 7 bases from V and 4 bases from J, with 19 bases in between. Germline V gene sequence: CDR1 GTSNPN, CDR2 SVGIG (reference sequence).

The chain uses TRBV28 and TRBJ1-2, with D possibly being TRBD1 (5 bases). Germline CDR1 reads MDHEN; CDR2 reads SYDVKM. The CDR3 has 15 amino acids. V gave up 2 bases and J gave up 0 bases, with 10 bases separating them. The CDR3 coding sequence is TGTGCCAGCAGTTTAGGGGCCCTAACTAACTATGGCTACACCTTC. Translated, it gives CASSLGALTNYGYTF.

This clone was detected a few times. J is TRBJ1-4 and V is TRBV15; D gene ambiguous. CDR3 size: 17 residues. V shed 0 bases and J shed 1 base, with 12 bases lying between them. Germline-derived CDR1 and CDR2 are LNHNV and YYDKDF (reference sequence). In nucleotides, the CDR3 is TGTGCCACCAGCAGAGACCGGATCCTAGGAACTAATGAAAAACTGTTTTTT. It translates to CATSRDRILGTNEKLFF.

The rearrangement uses TRBV28 and TRBJ1-1; TRBD1 matches 9 bases. This CDR3 spans 14 amino acids. The germline gives CDR1 MDHEN, CDR2 SYDVKM. With V trimmed by 6 bases and J by 7 bases, 9 bases remained unmatched. The CDR3 protein is CASSPGTGHGEAFF. CDR3 bases: TGTGCCAGCAGCCCCGGGACAGGGCATGGTGAAGCTTTCTTT.

The chain has TRBV29-1 and TRBJ1-2; D might be TRBD1 (6 bases). The V gene's germline CDR1 is SQVTM and CDR2 ANQGSEA. Deletions cut 1 base from V and 9 bases from J, with 15 bases between. The CDR3 has 13 amino acids. The CDR3 reads CSVEGGQLHRYTF. As DNA, the CDR3 is TGCAGCGTTGAAGGCGGACAGCTCCACCGCTACACCTTC. Based on the CDR3 plus reference TRBV29-1 and TRBJ1-2, the full variable domain is SAVISQKPSRDICQRGTSLTIQCQVDSQVTMMFWYRQQPGQSLTLIATANQGSEATYESGFVIDKFPISRPNLTFSTLTVSNMSPEDSSIYLCSVEGGQLHRYTFGSGTRLTVV.

The J gene is TRBJ2-7, the V gene TRBV30; weak D call: TRBD2 (6 bases). CDR3 length: 14 amino acids. Trimming removed 0 bases from V and 7 bases from J, with 16 bases in between. Germline V CDR1 and CDR2: GTSNPN, SVGIG (reference sequence). CDR3 bases: TGTGCCTGGAGTGTAGTAGGGATCGCGGGGGAGCAGTACTTC. Protein sequence: CAWSVVGIAGEQYF.

V usage is TRBV10-3 and J usage is TRBJ1-1, with D unresolved. The V and J ends lost 7 bases and 0 bases respectively, with 15 bases between them. The CDR3 length is 15 residues. Germline V gene lookup returns CDR1 ENHRY and CDR2 SYGVKD. CDR3: CAITRSDILNTEAFF. The CDR3 DNA sequence: TGTGCCATCACTAGGTCGGATATCCTGAACACTGAAGCTTTCTTT.

V and J are TRBV6-5 and TRBJ2-3; D not resolved. This CDR3 has 11 residues. V was shortened by 4 bases and J by 5 bases, with 4 bases between the two germline ends. Germline-derived CDR1 and CDR2 are MNHEY and SVGAGI. CDR3 in amino acids: CASSFLDTQYF. The CDR3 DNA sequence: TGTGCCAGCAGTTTCTTAGATACGCAGTATTTT.

The chain joins TRBV5-4 to TRBJ1-2; D is undetermined. This CDR3 has 15 residues. The V end lost 0 bases, the J end lost 2 bases, and 11 bases lay between the germline ends. CDR1 and CDR2 from the germline V gene are SGHNT and YYREEE (reference sequence). CDR3 nucleotides: TGTGCCAGCAGCTTGGCCGGAGGGCAGAACTATGGCTACACCTTC. It codes for CASSLAGGQNYGYTF.

With respect to this clone: The same CDR3 can be traced to other DNA sequences in this sample. V is TRBV27 and J is TRBJ2-5; maybe TRBD2 (5 bases). In germline, CDR1 is MNHEY, CDR2 SMNVEV (reference sequence). The CDR3 has 13 amino acids. The ends were cut back, 3 bases at V and 5 bases at J, with 10 bases in the middle. CDR3 DNA sequence: TGTGCCAGCAGTTTGGGGTCGGGGGAGACCCAGTACTTC. Translating gives CASSLGSGETQYF.

This clone was counted between two and nine times. V usage is TRBV10-3 and J usage is TRBJ1-2, with 10 bases lining up with TRBD1. Trimming cost V 0 bases and J 8 bases; bases outside gene matches: 3. This CDR3 has 14 amino acids. Germline values: CDR1 ENHRY, CDR2 SYGVKD. In DNA form, the CDR3 reads TGTGCCATCAGTGAGTCGACAGGGGGCAAGGGCTACACCTTC. Its protein product is CAISESTGGKGYTF.

The V gene is TRBV9, the J gene TRBJ2-3; D remains unclear. Trimming pared 0 bases from V and 4 bases from J, leaving 9 bases between. The CDR3 loop spans 14 amino acids. CDR1 and CDR2 (germline): SGDLS, YYNGEE. The CDR3 nucleotides read TGTGCCAGCAGCGTAGGAGGTGTCGCAGATACGCAGTATTTT. Protein product: CASSVGGVADTQYF. Full variable domain (outside the CDR3, taken from reference TRBV9 and TRBJ2-3): DSGVTQTPKHLITATGQRVTLRCSPRSGDLSVYWYQQSLDQGLQFLIQYYNGEERAKGNILERFSAQQFPDLHSELNLSSLELGDSALYFCASSVGGVADTQYFGPGTRLTVL.

This clone was observed a few times. The gene calls are TRBV5-1 and TRBJ2-7, with TRBD2 identical over 8 bases. Germline CDR1 and CDR2: SGHRS and YFSETQ. There are 13 residues in the CDR3. V was clipped by 0 bases and J by 10 bases; unmatched bases: 6. For the CDR3, the DNA is TGCGCCAGCAGCTTGGTGGGTAGCGGGGATCAGTACTTC. Translated: CASSLVGSGDQYF.

This clone was recorded only once. The chain has TRBV3-1 (or the pseudogene TRBV3-2) and TRBJ2-1; 9 bases are a match to TRBD2. The CDR3 consists of 16 residues. Losses at the gene ends were 3 bases for V and 7 bases for J; bases not matched to a gene: 10. Looked up from germline, CDR1 is LGHDT and CDR2 is YNNKEL (reference sequence). CDR3 nucleotide sequence: TGTGCCAGCAGCCATGAGGGCGGGGGGGTTACAAATGAGCAGTTCTTC. It encodes CASSHEGGGVTNEQFF.